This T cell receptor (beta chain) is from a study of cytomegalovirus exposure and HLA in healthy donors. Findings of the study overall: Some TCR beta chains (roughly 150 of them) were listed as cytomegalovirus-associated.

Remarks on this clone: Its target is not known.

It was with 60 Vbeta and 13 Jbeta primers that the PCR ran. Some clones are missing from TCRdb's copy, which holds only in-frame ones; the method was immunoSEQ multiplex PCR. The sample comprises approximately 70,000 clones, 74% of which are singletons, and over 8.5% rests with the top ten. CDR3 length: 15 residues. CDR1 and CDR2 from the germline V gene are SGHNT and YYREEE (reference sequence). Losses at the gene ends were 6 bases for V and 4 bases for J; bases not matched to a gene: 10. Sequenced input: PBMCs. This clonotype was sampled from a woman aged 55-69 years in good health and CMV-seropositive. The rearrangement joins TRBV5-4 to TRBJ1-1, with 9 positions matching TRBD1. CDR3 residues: CASTPGDRGITEAFF. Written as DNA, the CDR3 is TGTGCCAGCACCCCGGGAGACAGGGGGATCACTGAAGCTTTCTTT.